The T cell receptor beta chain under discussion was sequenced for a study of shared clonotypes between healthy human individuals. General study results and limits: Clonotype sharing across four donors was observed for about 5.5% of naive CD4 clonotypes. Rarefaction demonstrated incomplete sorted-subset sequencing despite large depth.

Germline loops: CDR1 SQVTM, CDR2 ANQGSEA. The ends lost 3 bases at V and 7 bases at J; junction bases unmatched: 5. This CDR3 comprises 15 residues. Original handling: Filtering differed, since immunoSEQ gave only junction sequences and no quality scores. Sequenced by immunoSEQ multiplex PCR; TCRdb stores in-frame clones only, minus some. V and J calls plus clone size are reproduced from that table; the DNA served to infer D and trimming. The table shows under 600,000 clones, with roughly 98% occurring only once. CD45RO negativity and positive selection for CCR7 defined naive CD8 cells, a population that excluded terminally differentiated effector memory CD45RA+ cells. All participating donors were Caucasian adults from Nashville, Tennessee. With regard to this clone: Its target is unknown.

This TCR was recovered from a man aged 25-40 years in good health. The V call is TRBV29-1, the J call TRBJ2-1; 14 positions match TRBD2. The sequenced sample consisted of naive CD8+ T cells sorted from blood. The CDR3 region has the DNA TGCAGCGTTGAGGGACTAGCGGGAGTGGGTAATGAGCAGTTCTTC. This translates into CSVEGLAGVGNEQFF.